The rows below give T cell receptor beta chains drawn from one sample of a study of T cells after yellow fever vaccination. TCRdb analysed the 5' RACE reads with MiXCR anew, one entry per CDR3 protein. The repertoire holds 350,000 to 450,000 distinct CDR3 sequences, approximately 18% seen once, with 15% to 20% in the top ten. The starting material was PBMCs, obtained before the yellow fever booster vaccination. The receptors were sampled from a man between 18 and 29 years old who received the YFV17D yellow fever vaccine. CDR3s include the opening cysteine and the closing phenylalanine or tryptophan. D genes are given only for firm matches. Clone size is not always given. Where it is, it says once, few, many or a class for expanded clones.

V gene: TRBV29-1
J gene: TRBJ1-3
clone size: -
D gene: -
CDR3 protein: CSVEDWGVREGAGNTIYF
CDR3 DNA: TGCAGCGTTGAAGATTGGGGTGTGAGGGAAGGGGCTGGAAACACCATATATTTT

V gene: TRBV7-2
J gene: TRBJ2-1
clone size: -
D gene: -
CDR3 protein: CASSVSNEQFF
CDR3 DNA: TGTGCCAGCAGCGTTAGCAATGAGCAGTTCTTC

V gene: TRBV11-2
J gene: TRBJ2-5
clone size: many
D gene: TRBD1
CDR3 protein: CASSVRTGGETQYF
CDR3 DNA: TGTGCCAGCAGCGTCCGGACAGGGGGAGAGACCCAGTACTTC

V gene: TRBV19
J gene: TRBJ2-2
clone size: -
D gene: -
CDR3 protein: CASSIVRGAGELFF
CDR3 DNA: TGTGCCAGTAGTATTGTCCGAGGGGCCGGGGAGCTGTTTTTT

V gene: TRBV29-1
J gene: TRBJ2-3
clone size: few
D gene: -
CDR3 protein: CSVGLHTDTQYF
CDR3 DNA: TGCAGCGTTGGTCTCCACACAGATACGCAGTATTTT

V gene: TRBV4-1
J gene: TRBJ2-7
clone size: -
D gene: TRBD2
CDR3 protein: CASSQVSLAGHYEQYF
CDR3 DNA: TGCGCCAGCAGCCAAGTGTCACTAGCGGGGCACTACGAGCAGTACTTC

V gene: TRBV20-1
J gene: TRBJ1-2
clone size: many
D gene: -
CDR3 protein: CSALMGRTDGYTF
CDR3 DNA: TGCAGTGCCCTGATGGGGAGGACGGATGGCTACACCTTC

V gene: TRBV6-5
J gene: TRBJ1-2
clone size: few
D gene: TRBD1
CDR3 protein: CASRTGGLHGYTF
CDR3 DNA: TGTGCCAGCAGGACAGGGGGCCTCCATGGCTACACCTTC

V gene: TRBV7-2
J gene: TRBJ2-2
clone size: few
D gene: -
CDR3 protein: CASSLMGRGTGELFF
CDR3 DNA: TGTGCCAGCAGCTTAATGGGGAGGGGGACCGGGGAGCTGTTTTTT

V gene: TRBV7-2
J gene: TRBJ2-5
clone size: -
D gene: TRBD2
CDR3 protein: CASSLATASGQETQYF
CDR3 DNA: TGTGCCAGCAGCTTAGCGACGGCTAGCGGCCAAGAGACCCAGTACTTC

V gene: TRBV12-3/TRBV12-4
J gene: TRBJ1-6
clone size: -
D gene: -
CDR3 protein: CASSWSLNSPLHF
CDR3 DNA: TGTGCCAGCAGTTGGTCCCTTAATTCACCCCTCCACTTT

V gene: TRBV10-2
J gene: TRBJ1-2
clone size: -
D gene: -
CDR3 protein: CASSEVEGGNYGYTF
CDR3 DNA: TGCGCCAGCAGTGAGGTTGAGGGGGGAAACTATGGCTACACCTTC

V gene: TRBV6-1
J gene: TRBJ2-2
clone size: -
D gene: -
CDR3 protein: CASIRTVNTGELFF
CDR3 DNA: TGTGCCAGCATCAGGACCGTGAACACCGGGGAGCTGTTTTTT

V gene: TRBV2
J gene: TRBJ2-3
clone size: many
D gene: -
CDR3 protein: CASSDDRRVTDTQYF
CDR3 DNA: TGTGCCAGCAGCGACGACAGGCGGGTAACAGATACGCAGTATTTT

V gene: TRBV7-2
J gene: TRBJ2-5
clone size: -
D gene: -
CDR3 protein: CASSHRQTQYF
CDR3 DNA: TGTGCCAGCAGCCATCGACAGACCCAGTACTTC

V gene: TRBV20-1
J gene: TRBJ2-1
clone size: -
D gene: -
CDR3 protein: CSAAVGRGTSYEQFF
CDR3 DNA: TGCAGTGCTGCGGTGGGCCGGGGAACTAGCTATGAGCAGTTCTTC

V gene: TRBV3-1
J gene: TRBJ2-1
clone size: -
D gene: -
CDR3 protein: CASSQEWGDNEQFF
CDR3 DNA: TGTGCCAGCAGCCAAGAGTGGGGAGACAATGAGCAGTTCTTC

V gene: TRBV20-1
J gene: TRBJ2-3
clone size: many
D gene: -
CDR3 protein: CSARDPSHSDTQYF
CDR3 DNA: TGCAGTGCTAGAGATCCGAGTCACTCAGATACGCAGTATTTT

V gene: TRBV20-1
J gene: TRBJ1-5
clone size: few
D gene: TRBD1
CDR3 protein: CSARDQGASNQPQHF
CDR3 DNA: TGCAGTGCTAGAGATCAGGGGGCAAGCAATCAGCCCCAGCATTTT

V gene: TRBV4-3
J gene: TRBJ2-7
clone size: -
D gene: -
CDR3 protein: CASSQDRDGSYEQYF
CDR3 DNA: TGCGCCAGCAGCCAAGATCGGGACGGGAGCTACGAGCAGTACTTC

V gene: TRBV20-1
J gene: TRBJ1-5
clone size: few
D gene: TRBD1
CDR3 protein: CSARDPGQGAWQPQHF
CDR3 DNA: TGCAGTGCTAGGGACCCCGGGCAGGGGGCATGGCAGCCCCAGCATTTT

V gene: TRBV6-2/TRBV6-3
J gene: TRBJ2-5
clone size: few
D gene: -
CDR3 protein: CASSVDLSQETQYF
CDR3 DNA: TGTGCCAGCAGCGTCGATCTTTCCCAAGAGACCCAGTACTTC

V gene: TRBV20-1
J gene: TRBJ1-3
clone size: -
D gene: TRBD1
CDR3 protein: CSARDWDSLSGNTIYF
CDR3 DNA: TGCAGTGCTAGAGATTGGGACAGCCTCTCTGGAAACACCATATATTTT

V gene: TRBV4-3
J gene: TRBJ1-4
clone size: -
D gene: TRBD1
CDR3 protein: CASSQGQGIVQKLFF
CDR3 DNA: TGCGCCAGCAGCCAGGGACAGGGAATAGTTCAAAAACTGTTTTTT

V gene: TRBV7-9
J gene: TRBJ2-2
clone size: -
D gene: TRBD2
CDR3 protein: CASSSMPSISGLNTGELFF
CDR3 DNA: TGTGCCAGCAGCTCCATGCCGTCCATTAGCGGGCTGAACACCGGGGAGCTGTTTTTT

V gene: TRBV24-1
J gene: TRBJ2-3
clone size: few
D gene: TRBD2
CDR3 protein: CATSDPGLATDTQYF
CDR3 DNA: TGTGCCACCAGTGATCCGGGACTAGCGACAGATACGCAGTATTTT

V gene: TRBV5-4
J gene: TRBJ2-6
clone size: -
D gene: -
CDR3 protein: CASSLNAPGANVLTF
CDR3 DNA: TGTGCCAGCAGCCTGAACGCCCCTGGGGCCAACGTCCTGACTTTC

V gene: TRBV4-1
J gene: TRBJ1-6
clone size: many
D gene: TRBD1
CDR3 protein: CASSQRQGDRFNSPLHF
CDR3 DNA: TGCGCCAGCAGCCAAAGACAGGGGGATCGCTTTAATTCACCCCTCCACTTT

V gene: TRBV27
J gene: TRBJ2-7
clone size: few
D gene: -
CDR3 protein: CASTLFRGSSYEQYF
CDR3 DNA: TGTGCCAGCACCCTATTTCGCGGTAGCTCCTACGAGCAGTACTTC

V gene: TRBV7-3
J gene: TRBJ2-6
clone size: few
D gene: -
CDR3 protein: CASNEGGYRANVLTF
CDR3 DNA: TGTGCCAGCAACGAAGGGGGGTATCGTGCCAACGTCCTGACTTTC

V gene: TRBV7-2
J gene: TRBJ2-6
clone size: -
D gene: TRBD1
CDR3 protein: CASSKGQVSSGANVLTF
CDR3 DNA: TGTGCCAGCAGCAAGGGACAGGTTAGCTCTGGGGCCAACGTCCTGACTTTC

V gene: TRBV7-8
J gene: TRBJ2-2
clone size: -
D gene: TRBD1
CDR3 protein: CASSFAGQGFTGELFF
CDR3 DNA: TGTGCCAGCAGCTTTGCAGGACAGGGGTTCACCGGGGAGCTGTTTTTT

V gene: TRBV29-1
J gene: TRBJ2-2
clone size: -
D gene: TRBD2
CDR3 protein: CSVLPRGDEGGELFF
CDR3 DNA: TGCAGCGTTTTACCGCGGGGGGATGAGGGCGGGGAGCTGTTTTTT

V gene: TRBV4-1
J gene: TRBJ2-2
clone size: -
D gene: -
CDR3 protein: CASSQVFIPGNTGELFF
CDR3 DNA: TGCGCCAGCAGCCAAGTTTTCATACCCGGGAACACCGGGGAGCTGTTTTTT

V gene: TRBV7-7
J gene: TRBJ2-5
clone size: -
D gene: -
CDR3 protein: CASSRRGVETQYF
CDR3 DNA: TGTGCTAGCAGCCGAAGGGGGGTAGAGACCCAGTACTTC